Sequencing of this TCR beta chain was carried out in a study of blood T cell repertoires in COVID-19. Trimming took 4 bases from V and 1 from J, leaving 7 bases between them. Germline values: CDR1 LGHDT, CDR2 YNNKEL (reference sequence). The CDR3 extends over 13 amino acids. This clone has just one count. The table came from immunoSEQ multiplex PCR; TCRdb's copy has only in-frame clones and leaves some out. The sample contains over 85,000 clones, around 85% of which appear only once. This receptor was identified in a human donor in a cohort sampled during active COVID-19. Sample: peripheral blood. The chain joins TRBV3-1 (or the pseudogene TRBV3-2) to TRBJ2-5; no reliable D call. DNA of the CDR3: TGTGCCAGCAGCCCCGGCGGCCAAGAGACCCAGTACTTC. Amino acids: CASSPGGQETQYF.